The present entry profiles one T cell receptor (beta chain) with its context. The entry originates in a study of OX40 agonist ivuxolimab in advanced cancers. Background on the study: An agonistic human IgG2 monoclonal antibody against OX40 (CD134) was given. The dose-escalation cohort was over 65% male, with a mean age of about 60 years, ranging about 20 to 85. Ivuxolimab was delivered to patients intravenously every 2 weeks at doses spanning 0.01 to 10 mg/kg.

Sequencing used immunoSEQ multiplex PCR; TCRdb keeps in-frame clones, though not all of them. The sample holds fewer than 80,000 clones, approximately 83% seen once. Sequenced here: CD4+ or CD8+ T cells sorted from blood, sampled in a trial of the OX40 agonist ivuxolimab. This TCR derives from an adult with an advanced solid tumor such as melanoma, head and neck, liver or kidney cancer.

The DNA of the CDR3 is TGTGCCAGCAGCGCCCGGGACAAGAGTCCTGGGGCCAACGTCCTGACTTTC. The encoded protein is CASSARDKSPGANVLTF. The V gene is TRBV13, the J gene TRBJ2-6; D may be TRBD1 (6 bases). Germline CDR1 PRHDT, CDR2 FYEKMQ (reference sequence). The CDR3 covers 17 residues. The germline V and J ends were trimmed by 5 bases and 2 bases, with 16 bases remaining between them.